The 8 T cell receptor beta chains below come from one sample, sequenced in a study of CD8 T cells in Susac syndrome. An amount of RNA that ranged from roughly 0.45 to 1 ug was reverse transcribed with random hexamers. One entry per CDR3 protein results from TCRdb running MiXCR on the immunoSEQ multiplex PCR reads. There are a few hundred thousand distinct CDR3 sequences in the sample; about 90% occur only once, and 0.065% lies in the top ten. Sequencing input: CD4+ T cells from PBMCs. These receptors all stem from a human donor with multiple sclerosis.

The genes are TRBV9 and TRBJ2-1; D is possibly TRBD1 or TRBD2 (7 bases each). Between the trimmed V and J ends, which lost 3 bases and 4 bases, there was a span of 14 bases. The CDR3 spans 15 residues. The V gene's germline CDR1 is SGDLS and CDR2 YYNGEE. CDR3 nucleotide sequence: TGTGCCAGCAGCGGGGAGGGACAGTCTTACAATGAGCAGTTCTTC. Protein: CASSGEGQSYNEQFF.

The chain links TRBV7-9 to TRBJ1-4; weak D call: TRBD1 (5 bases). CDR1 and CDR2 (germline): SEHNR, FQNEAQ (reference sequence). The CDR3 is made up of 13 amino acids. Between the trimmed V and J ends, which lost 10 bases and 8 bases, there was a span of 17 bases. CDR3 sequence reads: CATPRGDGEKLFF. The CDR3 DNA reads as TGTGCCACCCCGAGAGGGGATGGCGAAAAACTGTTTTTT.

The chain combines TRBV5-1 with TRBJ1-1; 7 bases align to TRBD1. Per the germline V gene, CDR1 is SGHRS and CDR2 is YFSETQ. CDR3 length equals 15 residues. The J segment lost 5 bases and the V segment lost 3 bases, leaving 10 bases of the junction unmatched. CDR3 sequence: CASSSQGTVGTEAFF. The CDR3, as DNA: TGCGCCAGCAGCTCGCAAGGGACAGTCGGGACTGAAGCTTTCTTT.

The V gene is TRBV9, the J gene TRBJ2-2; D is undetermined. CDR1 is SGDLS, CDR2 YYNGEE, per germline. This CDR3 contains 15 residues. The ends were cut back, 3 bases at V and 7 bases at J, with 16 bases in the middle. This CDR3 reads CASSADTGVGGELFF. The CDR3 coding sequence is TGTGCCAGCAGCGCCGATACTGGGGTCGGCGGGGAGCTGTTTTTT.

The chain recombines TRBV19 with TRBJ1-1, with 7 bases that match TRBD1. This CDR3 is built from 14 residues. The V gene end was trimmed by 8 bases and the J gene end by 0 bases; junction bases not matched to a gene: 6. CDR1 and CDR2 from the germline V gene are LNHDA and SQIVND (reference sequence). The CDR3 sequence is CASVGGQLNTEAFF. CDR3 DNA sequence: TGTGCCAGTGTGGGGGGACAGTTGAACACTGAAGCTTTCTTT. The full variable domain, in which reference TRBV19 and TRBJ1-1 provide the parts outside the CDR3, is DGGITQSPKYLFRKEGQNVTLSCEQNLNHDAMYWYRQDPGQGLRLIYYSQIVNDFQKGDIAEGYSVSREKKESFPLTVTSAQKNPTAFYLCASVGGQLNTEAFFGQGTRLTVV.

This clonotype was counted once. This chain joins TRBV29-1 and TRBJ1-2, with no clear D. This CDR3 has 12 residues. Germline V gene lookup returns CDR1 SQVTM and CDR2 ANQGSEA. Trimming took 7 bases from V and 5 from J, leaving 14 bases between them. For the CDR3, the DNA is TGCAGCGCGAGGACGGCCCGATATGGCTACACCTTC. Translating gives CSARTARYGYTF.

This chain joins TRBV12-3 or TRBV12-4 and TRBJ1-1; D not resolved. Trimming took 6 bases from V and 0 from J, leaving 11 bases between them. This CDR3 region has 14 residues. The CDR3 DNA is TGTGCCAGCAGATTTAGAGAAATGAACACTGAAGCTTTCTTT. Translating it yields CASRFREMNTEAFF.

The J gene is TRBJ1-2, the V gene TRBV7-9, with TRBD1 identical over 7 bases. V shed 5 bases and J 8 bases; nucleotides not matched to a gene: 11. This CDR3 has 14 residues. CDR1 is SEHNR and CDR2 is FQNEAQ in the germline V gene (reference sequence). CDR3 amino acids: CASSHTDRNMGYTF. CDR3 nucleotides: TGTGCCAGCAGCCACACGGACAGGAATATGGGCTACACCTTC.